This TCR beta chain appears in the sequencing data of a study of blood T cell repertoires in COVID-19 (TCRdb year 2020). At the level of the whole study: Collaborator samples came from the United States, Italy and Spain and covered acute and convalescent phases of COVID-19. Where available, HLA class I and class II types were taken from metadata supplied by the sample provider and were not determined by assay-based typing. The repertoires were released in a freely available public database meant as a resource for research on the immune response to SARS-CoV-2. The sample metadata nearly always contained a de-identified subject ID, COVID-19 status, age in years and sex. Deeply sampled blood TCRbeta repertoires from subjects exposed to, actively infected with, or recovered from COVID-19 were included in the dataset. Samples were obtained from the ongoing ImmuneRACE study (first 160 participants) and from roughly 1,300 subjects provided by 6 global collaborators. The prospective study material was composed of cDNA or gDNA derived from T cells, B-cell-depleted T cells, or PBMCs. General study outcomes and caveats: Clinical and demographic metadata were provided uncurated, with the amount varying by source and participant.

From the cysteine through the phenylalanine, the CDR3 covers 13 amino acids. Just the 39-base CDR3 DNA is kept, in frame starting at base 1. Unmatched junction bases come to 7, with V trimmed by 7 bases and J by 5 bases. TCRbeta CDR3 regions were amplified from genomic DNA by means of the immunoSEQ Assay, a bias-controlled multiplex PCR. The published analysis was carried out like this. Nucleated cell counts per sample were estimated from amplification of reference gene primers within the assay. Sequence reads were collapsed and filtered to measure the absolute abundance of every unique TCRbeta CDR3 rearrangement. For each sample, productive Simpson clonality was calculated as the square root of Simpson's diversity index across productive rearrangements. The table was pulled from immuneACCESS by TCRdb, which kept in-frame rearrangements only. Such tables lose some clones; where checked, under half of the loss comes from unresolved V genes, and the rest has no known cause. The DNA was the basis for D and trimming; V, J and clone size are from that table. In all, the sample holds approximately 99,000 clones, and about four fifths of those were seen once. The top ten clones comprise about 4% of the sample.

With regard to this clone: The clone's antigen remains unknown. No base-level quality is on record; no much larger clone is a single base apart.

Each collaborating institution followed its own protocols to collect whole blood in K2EDTA tubes. For TCRbeta analysis, collaborators shipped samples as frozen whole blood, isolated PBMCs, or DNA extracted from either of those sample types. The TCR originated in a woman aged 70 to 79 with acute or convalescent COVID-19. The sequenced sample was peripheral blood. Here the chain combines TRBV12-3 or TRBV12-4 and TRBJ2-5; 7 nucleotides in the junction match TRBD1. The sequenced DNA: TGTGCCAGCAAAACAGGGGACACGGAGACCCAGTACTTC. This sequence encodes CASKTGDTETQYF.